This entry concerns a single T cell receptor beta chain. The CDR3 totals 14 residues. From germline, CDR1 is MNHEY and CDR2 SVGAGI. Trimming pared 6 bases from V and 8 bases from J, leaving 17 bases between. The sample originates from a study of CD8 T cells in Susac syndrome. The RNA, about 0.45 to 1 ug, was put through reverse transcription using random hexamers. TCRdb itself ran the immunoSEQ multiplex PCR reads through MiXCR, one entry per CDR3 protein. This sample has about 440,000 distinct CDR3 sequences, with 75% to 90% found just once. The V and J genes are TRBV6-5 and TRBJ2-1; TRBD2 is a possible D gene (6 bases). Sequencing was done on a sample of CD8+ T cells from PBMCs. The clonotype was recovered from a human donor with multiple sclerosis. CDR3 nucleotide sequence: TGTGCCAGCAGACCAGAAACTTCGGGAGATGAGCAGTTCTTC. Its protein product is CASRPETSGDEQFF.